Presented here are 31 T cell receptor beta chains from one specimen sequenced in a study of graft-versus-host responses after intestinal transplantation (dated by TCRdb to the early 2020s). Receptor libraries were prepared by the immunoSEQ multiplex PCR assay. As stored in TCRdb, this immuneACCESS dataset retains in-frame rearrangements with V and J assigned. A fraction of the clones does not appear; measured against another copy, unresolved V genes explain less than half of the discrepancy, and the remainder lacks a known reason. The sample table shows some 41,000 clones, and approximately 95% are seen once. Around 3.6% of the sample comes from the top ten. Sequences were derived from PBMCs, sampled nearly 750 days after intestinal transplantation. The source of these receptors is a human patient who received an intestinal transplant, so some T cells may come from the graft donor.

This rearrangement joins TRBV5-4 to TRBJ1-3; D unresolved. The CDR3 sequence is 14 residues long. Per the germline V gene, CDR1 is SGHNT and CDR2 is YYREEE (reference sequence). The germline V and J ends were trimmed by 0 bases and 4 bases, with 8 bases remaining between them. The CDR3: CASSLDSRGNTIYF. Here the CDR3 DNA reads TGTGCCAGCAGCTTGGACAGCCGGGGAAACACCATATATTTT. The whole variable domain, remainder taken from reference TRBV5-4 and TRBJ1-3, is ETGVTQSPTHLIKTRGQQVTLRCSSQSGHNTVSWYQQALGQGPQFIFQYYREEENGRGNFPPRFSGLQFPNYSSELNVNALELDDSALYLCASSLDSRGNTIYFGEGSWLTVV.

The V gene is TRBV4-2, the J gene TRBJ1-1, with D unclear. The CDR3 covers 13 residues. V was clipped by 5 bases and J by 1 base, with 8 bases between them. In germline, CDR1 is LGHNA, CDR2 YNFKEQ. CDR3 sequence reads: CASSVPGNTEAFF. In nucleotides, the CDR3 is TGTGCCAGCAGCGTGCCGGGGAACACTGAAGCTTTCTTT.

This clone occurred once. The chain recombines TRBV30 with TRBJ2-1, with 10 positions matching TRBD2. The junction had 8 bases not matched to a gene; V was cut back by 2 bases and J by 7 bases. Germline V CDR1 and CDR2: GTSNPN, SVGIG (reference sequence). This CDR3 is built from 15 residues. The DNA for the CDR3 is TGTGCCTGGAGTATGCTAGCGGGAGTAAGAAATGAGCAGTTCTTC. The encoded protein is CAWSMLAGVRNEQFF.

The chain combines TRBV7-3 with TRBJ2-5, with D perhaps TRBD1 or TRBD2 (6 bases each). Trimming shortened V by 2 bases and J by 5 bases, and 15 bases separated the two germline ends. The CDR3 has 15 residues. Germline lookup yields CDR1 SGHTA and CDR2 FQGTGA. The chain's CDR3 is CASSLSGGIGETQYF. In DNA form, the CDR3 reads TGTGCCAGCAGCTTATCCGGGGGCATAGGGGAGACCCAGTACTTC. The whole variable domain, filled in from reference TRBV7-3 and TRBJ2-5, reads GAGVSQTPSNKVTEKGKYVELRCDPISGHTALYWYRQSLGQGPEFLIYFQGTGAADDSGLPNDRFFAVRPEGSVSTLKIQRTERGDSAVYLCASSLSGGIGETQYFGPGTRLLVL.

The V gene is TRBV29-1, the J gene TRBJ2-7; D is uncertain. V was pared by 8 bases and J by 0 bases, with 14 bases between. The CDR3 length is 13 residues. The germline V gene encodes CDR1 SQVTM and CDR2 ANQGSEA. The CDR3 here is CSITDEFSYEQYF. In DNA, the CDR3 is TGCAGCATTACCGACGAATTCTCCTACGAGCAGTACTTC.

V is TRBV7-7 and J is TRBJ2-5; TRBD1 aligns across 7 bases. This CDR3 is 17 amino acids long. Germline V gene lookup returns CDR1 SSHAT and CDR2 FNYEAQ (reference sequence). The V and J ends lost 2 bases and 2 bases, in that order; junction bases with no gene match: 11. CDR3 sequence: CASSLIGAGGSQETQYF. DNA for the CDR3: TGTGCCAGCAGCTTAATCGGTGCAGGGGGTAGTCAAGAGACCCAGTACTTC. The full variable domain, with the rest looked up from reference TRBV7-7 and TRBJ2-5, is GAGVSQSPRYKVTKRGQDVTLRCDPISSHATLYWYQQALGQGPEFLTYFNYEAQPDKSGLPSDRFSAERPEGSISTLTIQRTEQRDSAMYRCASSLIGAGGSQETQYFGPGTRLLVL.

The chain links TRBV29-1 to TRBJ2-7; TRBD1 matches 8 bases. The CDR3 has 14 amino acids. Per the germline V gene, CDR1 is SQVTM and CDR2 is ANQGSEA. V trimming: 5 bases; J trimming: 3 bases; junction bases outside the gene matches: 9. The CDR3 reads CSVIPATGDYEQYF. CDR3 nucleotide sequence: TGCAGCGTTATACCCGCGACAGGGGACTACGAGCAGTACTTC.

The chain couples TRBV29-1 to TRBJ2-3; 8 bases are shared with TRBD2. Germline V lookup: CDR1 SQVTM, CDR2 ANQGSEA. The CDR3 spans 13 residues. The trim removed 6 bases at V and 9 bases at J, leaving 11 bases unmatched. The CDR3 coding sequence is TGCAGCGTGGGGGCAGCGGGGGCCCTCACGCAGTATTTT. Protein sequence: CSVGAAGALTQYF.

The chain combines TRBV6-1 with TRBJ1-1, with 7 bases that match TRBD1. Per the germline V gene, CDR1 is MNHNS and CDR2 is SASEGT. This CDR3 has 15 amino acids. Trimming took 2 bases from V and 7 from J; bases not matched to a gene: 10. For the CDR3, the DNA is TGTGCCAGCAGTGAACCCGGACAGGCCCGTCATGAAGCTTTCTTT. Residues: CASSEPGQARHEAFF.

The chain recombines TRBV4-2 with TRBJ2-3; 7 nucleotides align to TRBD1. This CDR3 has 15 amino acids. V dropped 2 bases and J dropped 2; count of bases not matched to a gene: 4. Germline loops: CDR1 LGHNA, CDR2 YNFKEQ. CDR3 sequence reads: CASSQRDSYTDTQYF. The CDR3 nucleotides read TGTGCCAGCAGCCAAAGGGACAGCTACACAGATACGCAGTATTTT.

This clone was observed once. The rearrangement uses TRBV15 and TRBJ1-4; TRBD1 matches at 8 bases. CDR3 length: 15 amino acids. Per the germline V gene, CDR1 is LNHNV and CDR2 is YYDKDF (reference sequence). The J segment lost 7 bases and the V segment lost 0 bases, leaving 4 bases of the junction unmatched. The CDR3 DNA follows: TGTGCCACCAGCAGAGATCCCGACAGGGGTGAAAAACTGTTTTTT. As protein: CATSRDPDRGEKLFF. The variable domain in full, with the rest retrieved from reference TRBV15 and TRBJ1-4, is DAMVIQNPRYQVTQFGKPVTLSCSQTLNHNVMYWYQQKSSQAPKLLFHYYDKDFNNEADTPDNFQSRRPNTSFCFLDIRSPGLGDTAMYLCATSRDPDRGEKLFFGSGTQLSVL.

This chain uses TRBV11-2 with TRBJ2-7, with D perhaps TRBD1 (6 bases). This CDR3 is built from 15 residues. V was pared by 5 bases and J by 4 bases, with 18 bases between. Looked up from germline, CDR1 is SGHAT and CDR2 is FQNNGV. Here the CDR3 reads CASSPTGFLDYEQYF. The DNA for the CDR3 is TGTGCCAGCAGCCCAACAGGGTTTCTTGATTACGAGCAGTACTTC.

The chain combines TRBV9 with TRBJ2-5; the match to TRBD2 covers 16 bases. The CDR3 runs to 17 residues. Losses at the gene ends were 3 bases for V and 5 bases for J; bases not matched to a gene: 7. Germline assignment: CDR1 SGDLS and CDR2 YYNGEE. This CDR3 reads CASSAGTSGGAEETQYF. In nucleotides, the CDR3 is TGTGCCAGCAGCGCTGGGACTAGCGGGGGGGCCGAGGAGACCCAGTACTTC.

The rearrangement joins TRBV19 to TRBJ1-4; possible D gene TRBD1, 6 bases. V lost 10 bases and J 5 bases, leaving 14 bases between the germline ends. CDR3 length: 13 residues. Germline V gene data show CDR1 as LNHDA and CDR2 as SQIVND (reference sequence). CDR3 nucleotide sequence: TGTGCCACCACCGGGACACTAAATGAAAAACTGTTTTTT. It is translated as CATTGTLNEKLFF.

CDR3: CASSDPGLAFHQPDTQYF. In nucleotides, the CDR3 is TGCGCCAGCAGCGACCCGGGACTAGCGTTTCATCAACCAGATACGCAGTATTTT. This sequence joins TRBV10-2 and TRBJ2-3, with 10 positions matching TRBD2. V was clipped by 6 bases and J by 4 bases; unmatched bases: 16. The CDR3 is 18 residues long. The germline V gene has CDR1 WSHSY and CDR2 SAAADI.

The chain is built from TRBV6-1 and TRBJ2-5, with TRBD2 identical over 12 bases. The trim removed 2 bases at V and 4 bases at J, leaving 2 bases unmatched. In germline, CDR1 is MNHNS, CDR2 SASEGT. This CDR3 is built from 15 residues. DNA of the CDR3: TGTGCCAGCAGTGAACTAGCGGGGGGGCTAGAGACCCAGTACTTC. This translates into CASSELAGGLETQYF.

The rearrangement links TRBV9 to TRBJ2-2, with unresolved D. This CDR3 comprises 14 residues. The V gene lost 0 bases and the J gene lost 5 bases, with 8 bases spanning the gap. CDR1 and CDR2 from the germline V gene are SGDLS and YYNGEE. Here the CDR3 DNA reads TGTGCCAGCAGCGTAGCCGCCATGACCGGGGAGCTGTTTTTT. Its translation is CASSVAAMTGELFF. The whole variable domain, remainder taken from reference TRBV9 and TRBJ2-2, is DSGVTQTPKHLITATGQRVTLRCSPRSGDLSVYWYQQSLDQGLQFLIQYYNGEERAKGNILERFSAQQFPDLHSELNLSSLELGDSALYFCASSVAAMTGELFFGEGSRLTVL.

The genes are TRBV5-1 and TRBJ1-1; 9 bases fit TRBD1. The length of the CDR3 is 18 residues. Germline CDR1 and CDR2: SGHRS and YFSETQ. The V segment lost 8 bases and the J segment 0 bases; nucleotides outside the gene matches: 17. The CDR3 coding sequence is TGCGCCAGTTCCCCGGTCGGGACAGGGTTTTTTATGAACACTGAAGCTTTCTTT. Encoded protein: CASSPVGTGFFMNTEAFF. The complete variable domain, with remaining parts taken from reference TRBV5-1 and TRBJ1-1, reads KAGVTQTPRYLIKTRGQQVTLSCSPISGHRSVSWYQQTPGQGLQFLFEYFSETQRNKGNFPGRFSGRQFSNSRSEMNVSTLELGDSALYLCASSPVGTGFFMNTEAFFGQGTRLTVV.

V gene TRBV6-6 combines with J gene TRBJ1-2, with TRBD1 matching over 10 bases. The CDR3 spans 15 residues. The germline gives CDR1 MNHNY, CDR2 SVGAGI (reference sequence). V lost 2 bases to trimming and J lost 3 bases; unmatched junction nucleotides: 3. In DNA form, the CDR3 reads TGTGCCAGCAGTTACACGACAGGGGGCGACTATGGCTACACCTTC. Protein: CASSYTTGGDYGYTF.

V gene TRBV28 combines with J gene TRBJ1-5; D remains unclear. This CDR3 spans 11 amino acids. Per the germline V gene, CDR1 is MDHEN and CDR2 is SYDVKM. V was shortened by 3 bases and J by 7 bases, with 4 bases between the two germline ends. CDR3 in amino acids: CASSFPQPQHF. The CDR3 DNA reads TGTGCCAGCAGTTTTCCCCAGCCCCAGCATTTT.

The V gene is TRBV6-5, the J gene TRBJ2-4; 11 positions match TRBD1. The germline V gene encodes CDR1 MNHEY and CDR2 SVGAGI. The CDR3 runs 14 residues. Trimming at V came to 4 bases and at J to 8 bases, leaving 4 bases not matched to a gene. The CDR3 DNA follows: TGTGCCAGCAGTTCGGGGACAGGGGGAGACATTCAGTACTTC. Amino acid sequence: CASSSGTGGDIQYF.

The chain uses TRBV6-1 and TRBJ1-1; weak D call: TRBD1 (6 bases). The CDR3 is 12 residues long. The V end lost 8 bases, the J end lost 6 bases, and 13 bases lay between the germline ends. Germline V gene sequence: CDR1 MNHNS, CDR2 SASEGT. The CDR3 bases are TGTGCCAGCTGGCTGGGGGCATCTGAAGCTTTCTTT. As protein: CASWLGASEAFF.

The chain has TRBV10-3 and TRBJ2-2; TRBD2 matches at 10 bases. The germline gives CDR1 ENHRY, CDR2 SYGVKD. The CDR3 sequence is 16 residues long. J lost 7 bases, V lost 3 bases, and 8 bases had no gene match. The CDR3 DNA follows: TGTGCCATCAGTGATCTAGCGGGAGTGATTGGCGGGGAGCTGTTTTTT. Its protein product is CAISDLAGVIGGELFF.

The rearrangement joins TRBV11-2 to TRBJ1-4; possibly TRBD1 for D (5 bases). The CDR3 is made up of 14 amino acids. In germline, CDR1 is SGHAT, CDR2 FQNNGV. The V gene lost 1 base and the J gene lost 3 bases, with 6 bases spanning the gap. The CDR3 loop is CASSLGQSNEKLFF. CDR3 sequence (DNA): TGTGCCAGCAGCTTAGGACAGTCTAATGAAAAACTGTTTTTT.

The rearrangement joins TRBV7-3 to TRBJ2-5; perhaps TRBD1 as D (7 bases). With 5 bases removed from V and 1 base from J, the gap between germline ends came to 14 bases. This CDR3 is 15 amino acids long. The germline CDR1 and CDR2 sequences are SGHTA and FQGTGA. For the CDR3, the DNA is TGTGCCAGCAGCCGGGGGACAGCCTCCCAAGAGACCCAGTACTTC. Protein sequence: CASSRGTASQETQYF.

This chain links TRBV25-1 with TRBJ2-3; the D gene is possibly TRBD2 (5 bases). This CDR3 contains 15 residues. V dropped 2 bases and J dropped 4 bases, with 13 bases sitting between them. From germline, CDR1 is MGHDK and CDR2 SYGVNS. As DNA, the CDR3 is TGTGCCAGCAGTGAAGGGTGGGAGCTGGCAGATACGCAGTATTTT. Amino acid sequence: CASSEGWELADTQYF.

The chain recombines TRBV9 with TRBJ1-2, with 8 bases identical to TRBD1. The CDR3 loop spans 14 amino acids. Germline V gives CDR1 SGDLS, CDR2 YYNGEE. The V and J ends lost 1 base and 6 bases, in that order; junction bases with no gene match: 5. This CDR3 is CASSVRTGGDGYTF. CDR3 nucleotide sequence: TGTGCCAGCAGCGTACGTACAGGGGGTGATGGCTACACCTTC.

This chain's CDR3 is CASSLAPYEQYF. CDR3 nucleotides: TGTGCCAGCAGCTTGGCACCCTACGAGCAGTACTTC. V and J are TRBV5-6 and TRBJ2-7; D is unresolved. Trimming shortened V by 0 bases and J by 2 bases, and 3 bases separated the two germline ends. Germline-derived CDR1 and CDR2 are SGHDT and YYEEEE. This CDR3 region has 12 residues.

This clone occurred once. The chain recombines TRBV4-2 with TRBJ2-7; TRBD2 aligns across 9 bases. Germline V gene data show CDR1 as LGHNA and CDR2 as YNFKEQ. The CDR3 is 18 residues long. V trimming: 0 bases; J trimming: 4 bases; junction bases outside the gene matches: 13. The CDR3 DNA reads as TGTGCCAGCAGCCAAGATCAGGATAGCGGGAGTAACGGGTACGAGCAGTACTTC. Encoded protein: CASSQDQDSGSNGYEQYF.

The V call is TRBV6-5, the J call TRBJ1-5, with 10 bases fitting TRBD1. Germline V CDR1 and CDR2: MNHEY, SVGAGI. J lost 2 bases, V lost 6 bases, and 1 base had no gene match. The CDR3 is 14 amino acids. The CDR3 sequence is CASRTGGGNQPQHF. CDR3 nucleotide sequence: TGTGCCAGCAGGACAGGGGGCGGCAATCAGCCCCAGCATTTT.

The chain recombines TRBV10-1 with TRBJ1-6; 9 bases line up with TRBD1. Germline trimming cut 6 bases from V and 10 bases from J; bases unmatched to any gene: 7. Germline V gene lookup returns CDR1 WNHNN and CDR2 SYGVQD (reference sequence). The CDR3 loop spans 14 amino acids. CDR3 amino acids: CASSRDRVGSPLHF. The CDR3 coding sequence is TGCGCCAGCAGCCGGGACAGGGTTGGCTCACCCCTCCACTTT.